The 22 T cell receptor beta chains presented below share a single source sample, sequenced in a study of T cell repertoires in cytomegalovirus infection. TCRdb independently ran MiXCR on the reads; one entry per CDR3 protein. The sample has around 570,000 distinct CDR3 sequences; under 45% are singletons. No antigen is known for these receptors. The source was cultured PBMCs, collected from culture after CMV antigen stimulation. These receptors were taken from a human donor in good health (CMV status not recorded). Some clones in this sample may be carry-over from other donors' samples.

The rearrangement uses TRBV6-2 or TRBV6-3 and TRBJ2-1; D possibly uses TRBD1 or TRBD2 (5 bases each). Germline V lookup: CDR1 MNHEY, CDR2 SVGEGT. CDR3 length equals 16 residues. Trimming removed 10 bases from V and 2 bases from J, with 21 bases in between. The CDR3 coding sequence is TGTGCCACCAGGGACCGGGCGATTGGGGCCTACAATGAGCAGTTCTTC. Translation: CATRDRAIGAYNEQFF.

V gene TRBV5-1 combines with J gene TRBJ2-2; D unresolved. V was pared by 6 bases and J by 5 bases, with 17 bases between. The CDR3 totals 15 residues. The germline gives CDR1 SGHRS, CDR2 YFSETQ. The CDR3 spells CASTSGMLATGELFF. The CDR3 coding sequence is TGCGCCAGCACAAGTGGCATGTTGGCTACCGGGGAGCTGTTTTTT.

This chain links TRBV7-6 with TRBJ1-2; D not certain. There are 13 residues in the CDR3. Per germline, CDR1 SGHVS and CDR2 FNYEAQ. The V end lost 0 bases, the J end lost 2 bases, and 4 bases lay between the germline ends. The chain's CDR3 is CASSLADNYGYTF. As DNA, the CDR3 is TGTGCCAGCAGCTTAGCAGACAACTATGGCTACACCTTC.

This rearrangement joins TRBV7-9 to TRBJ1-1; unclear D gene. CDR1 SEHNR and CDR2 FQNEAQ come from the germline V gene (reference sequence). This CDR3 has 15 amino acids. V was trimmed by 3 bases and J by 6 bases, leaving 17 bases between them. CDR3 sequence reads: CASSFIPGPEAEAFF. The CDR3 region has the DNA TGTGCCAGCAGCTTCATACCAGGTCCGGAGGCTGAAGCTTTCTTT.

This clonotype has only a few counts. The chain carries TRBV7-8 and TRBJ2-2; 8 bases are a match to TRBD2. V lost 6 bases and J lost 3; bases outside the gene matches: 6. This CDR3 spans 15 amino acids. Germline V lookup: CDR1 SGHVS, CDR2 FQNEAQ. DNA of the CDR3: TGTGCCAGCAGGCGGTCAGCGGGGGACACCGGGGAGCTGTTTTTT. Translating it yields CASRRSAGDTGELFF. Drawing the rest from reference TRBV7-8 and TRBJ2-2, the complete variable domain is GAGVSQSPRYKVAKRGQDVALRCDPISGHVSLFWYQQALGQGPEFLTYFQNEAQLDKSGLPSDRFFAERPEGSVSTLKIQRTQQEDSAVYLCASRRSAGDTGELFFGEGSRLTVL.

Written as DNA, the CDR3 is TGTGCCAGCAGTGACGGCGGGGGGCGGTACAATGAGCAGTTCTTC. It is translated as CASSDGGGRYNEQFF. The chain is built from TRBV28 and TRBJ2-1; 8 positions match TRBD2. There are 15 residues in the CDR3. Germline values: CDR1 MDHEN, CDR2 SYDVKM. V was clipped by 5 bases and J by 4 bases; unmatched bases: 7.

This clonotype has a handful of counts. The V gene is TRBV20-1, the J gene TRBJ2-3; D is possibly TRBD1 (6 bases). This CDR3 region has 13 residues. Trimming took off 2 bases at V and 6 bases at J, with 12 bases between the two ends. Germline loops: CDR1 DFQATT, CDR2 SNEGSKA (reference sequence). CDR3 coding DNA: TGCAGTGCTAGAACCAGGGGTACGGATACGCAGTATTTT. It specifies CSARTRGTDTQYF.

This clonotype was observed at least ten times. The chain joins TRBV5-4 to TRBJ2-3, with 10 bases lining up with TRBD2. Germline CDR1 reads SGHNT; CDR2 reads YYREEE (reference sequence). The V gene end was trimmed by 0 bases and the J gene end by 6 bases; junction bases not matched to a gene: 10. There are 17 residues in the CDR3. Written as DNA, the CDR3 is TGTGCCAGCAGCTTGGAGAGTAGCGGGAGGTCTGACGATACGCAGTATTTT. Amino acid sequence: CASSLESSGRSDDTQYF.

V gene TRBV7-6 combines with J gene TRBJ2-5; D is ambiguous. CDR3 size: 15 residues. Trimming stripped 4 bases from V and 1 base from J, with 13 bases between. Germline CDR1 and CDR2: SGHVS and FNYEAQ. As DNA, the CDR3 is TGTGCCAGCAGCTCCACTCCGACGGTCCAAGAGACCCAGTACTTC. Translated: CASSSTPTVQETQYF.

This chain links TRBV6-2 or TRBV6-3 with TRBJ2-5, with D hard to call. Germline CDR1 is MNHEY and CDR2 is SVGEGT. V lost 3 bases and J lost 4, with 9 bases in between. This CDR3 is built from 13 residues. CDR3 in amino acids: CASSYGDRETQYF. CDR3 sequence (DNA): TGTGCCAGCAGTTATGGGGATCGAGAGACCCAGTACTTC.

The genes are TRBV7-2 and TRBJ1-2; a weak D match, TRBD1 (5 bases). V was cut by 5 bases and J by 5 bases, with 15 bases left in between. Germline-derived CDR1 and CDR2 are SGHTA and FQGNSA. CDR3 length: 14 residues. The DNA for the CDR3 is TGTGCCAGCAGCACACGACAGCCGGGATATGGCTACACCTTC. Amino acid sequence: CASSTRQPGYGYTF.

This sequence joins TRBV18 and TRBJ2-7; a weak D match, TRBD2 (7 bases). From germline, CDR1 is KGHSH and CDR2 LQKENI. V was shortened by 1 base and J by 3 bases, with 19 bases between the two germline ends. The CDR3 covers 17 residues. CDR3: CASSPQSQSGDNYEQYF. The DNA for the CDR3 is TGTGCCAGCTCACCACAATCTCAGAGCGGGGACAACTACGAGCAGTACTTC.

This clonotype was counted between two and nine times. The genes are TRBV2 and TRBJ1-6, with a weak D call TRBD1 (5 bases). This CDR3 comprises 12 residues. The germline CDR1 and CDR2 sequences are SNHLY and FYNNEI. Trimming took 8 bases from V and 8 from J, leaving 10 bases between them. CDR3 bases: TGTGCCAGCCTGTTGGGGGATTCACCCCTCCACTTT. It specifies CASLLGDSPLHF.

This clonotype was counted between two and nine times. J is TRBJ2-1 and V is TRBV5-6, with 7 bases matching TRBD1. Germline V gene lookup returns CDR1 SGHDT and CDR2 YYEEEE. The CDR3 runs to 16 residues. V dropped 5 bases and J dropped 4; count of bases not matched to a gene: 12. This CDR3 reads CASRSARDSHYNEQFF. In DNA form, the CDR3 reads TGTGCCAGCAGGTCGGCTAGGGACAGTCATTACAATGAGCAGTTCTTC. Looking up the rest from reference TRBV5-6 and TRBJ2-1 gives the full variable domain: DAGVTQSPTHLIKTRGQQVTLRCSPKSGHDTVSWYQQALGQGPQFIFQYYEEEERQRGNFPDRFSGHQFPNYSSELNVNALLLGDSALYLCASRSARDSHYNEQFFGPGTRLTVL.

The chain joins TRBV10-3 to TRBJ2-7; no reliable D call. V was shortened by 1 base and J by 2 bases, with 6 bases between the two germline ends. The CDR3 has 13 residues. Germline V gene lookup returns CDR1 ENHRY and CDR2 SYGVKD. The CDR3, as DNA: TGTGCCATCAGTGAGTACGGAGCCTACGAGCAGTACTTC. Its translation is CAISEYGAYEQYF.

The chain employs TRBV4-3 and TRBJ1-1; D ambiguous. The CDR3 consists of 14 residues. Germline V CDR1 and CDR2: LGHNA, YSLEER. Trimming cost V 5 bases and J 1 base, with 11 bases left between them. CDR3: CASSFTDWNTEAFF. The CDR3 coding sequence is TGCGCCAGCAGCTTTACGGACTGGAACACTGAAGCTTTCTTT.

This clonotype occurred a few times. This chain uses TRBV15 with TRBJ2-5; D call uncertain. V was pared by 5 bases and J by 1 base, with 5 bases between. CDR1 and CDR2 from the germline V gene are LNHNV and YYDKDF (reference sequence). This CDR3 has 12 amino acids. This chain's CDR3 is CATSGGQETQYF. CDR3 bases: TGTGCCACCAGCGGCGGCCAAGAGACCCAGTACTTC. Variable domain in full (rest from reference TRBV15 and TRBJ2-5): DAMVIQNPRYQVTQFGKPVTLSCSQTLNHNVMYWYQQKSSQAPKLLFHYYDKDFNNEADTPDNFQSRRPNTSFCFLDIRSPGLGDTAMYLCATSGGQETQYFGPGTRLLVL.

The gene calls are TRBV6-4 and TRBJ2-3; D possibly corresponds to TRBD2 (6 bases). Germline loops: CDR1 MRHNA, CDR2 SNTAGT. The CDR3 spans 15 residues. The V gene lost 4 bases and the J gene lost 2 bases, with 13 bases spanning the gap. This CDR3 is CASSVGGQNTDTQYF. CDR3 sequence (DNA): TGTGCCAGCAGTGTAGGAGGGCAGAACACAGATACGCAGTATTTT.

CDR3: CASSSSGGLAAYNEQFF. Written as DNA, the CDR3 is TGTGCCAGCAGTTCATCGGGTGGACTAGCCGCATACAATGAGCAGTTCTTC. This rearrangement joins TRBV12-3 or TRBV12-4 to TRBJ2-1; 8 bases match TRBD2. This CDR3 contains 17 residues. Trimming cost V 4 bases and J 4 bases; bases outside gene matches: 12.

CDR3 DNA sequence: TGTGCCAGCAGTGAAGGCTACAGCCAAGAGACCCAGTACTTC. It is translated as CASSEGYSQETQYF. The chain carries TRBV2 and TRBJ2-5; no reliable D call. Looked up from germline, CDR1 is SNHLY and CDR2 is FYNNEI. The CDR3 has 14 residues. V was shortened by 1 base and J by 1 base, with 7 bases between the two germline ends.

This clonotype has a count of ten or more. The CDR3 DNA reads TGTGCCAGCACCATACTAGCGGGAGGTAAAGATACGCAGTATTTT. It translates to CASTILAGGKDTQYF. The chain combines TRBV12-3 or TRBV12-4 with TRBJ2-3, with 12 bases matching TRBD2. The CDR3 covers 15 residues. The V segment lost 7 bases and the J segment 5 bases; nucleotides outside the gene matches: 7.

V usage is TRBV4-1 and J usage is TRBJ2-5; maybe TRBD2 (6 bases). Germline V gives CDR1 MGHRA, CDR2 YSYEKL. The CDR3 loop spans 13 amino acids. Trimming cost V 1 base and J 9 bases, with 12 bases left between them. This CDR3 reads CASSQVSWEAQYF. For the CDR3, the DNA is TGCGCCAGCAGCCAAGTGAGCTGGGAGGCCCAGTACTTC.